This passage covers 15 T cell receptor beta chains from one sample sequenced in a study of regulatory and conventional T cells in RAG deficiency. Assay: immunoSEQ multiplex PCR; the TCRdb copy retains only in-frame clones and omits some. Counted here are some 30,000 clones, approximately 90% occurring once; the ten biggest clones make up roughly 15%. This sample also belongs to another study, concerning regulatory T cells. This second study notes: Amplification used 52 TRBV primers and 13 TRBJ primers.

Sequenced input: CD8+ T cells sorted from blood. All receptors derive from a human donor in good health.

The gene calls are TRBV7-9 and TRBJ1-3; the D is unclear. Germline V gene data show CDR1 as SEHNR and CDR2 as FQNEAQ (reference sequence). There are 12 residues in the CDR3. V lost 3 bases, J lost 9 bases, and 9 bases lay in between. The CDR3 DNA is TGTGCCAGCAGCTTCGACGGTGGCACCATATATTTT. It yields the protein CASSFDGGTIYF.

The chain couples TRBV12-5 to TRBJ2-5, with D perhaps TRBD2 (6 bases). Between the trimmed V and J ends, which lost 2 bases and 7 bases, there was a span of 14 bases. This CDR3 has 14 amino acids. In germline, CDR1 is LGHNT, CDR2 FRNRAP. The CDR3 sequence is CASGLYGSSGTQYF. CDR3 nucleotides: TGTGCTAGTGGTTTGTACGGGAGCTCAGGGACCCAGTACTTC.

In its sample, this clone was seen a few times. The CDR3 sequence: CASSRENRVSGYTF. In nucleotides, the CDR3 is TGTGCCAGCAGTCGGGAAAACAGGGTTTCGGGCTACACCTTC. V is TRBV28 and J is TRBJ1-2, with TRBD1 as a possible D gene (6 bases). Germline V gene lookup returns CDR1 MDHEN and CDR2 SYDVKM. The CDR3 has 14 amino acids. Trimming stripped 5 bases from V and 8 bases from J, with 18 bases between.

The chain employs TRBV10-3 and TRBJ2-5; 9 nucleotides agree with TRBD2. The V segment lost 2 bases and the J segment 5 bases; nucleotides outside the gene matches: 9. Germline CDR1 and CDR2: ENHRY and SYGVKD. The CDR3 spans 16 residues. This CDR3 is CAISETALAGRETQYF. CDR3 in DNA: TGTGCCATCAGTGAGACCGCTCTAGCGGGGAGGGAGACCCAGTACTTC.

This chain joins TRBV7-9 and TRBJ1-5; D gene unclear. V lost 4 bases, J lost 2 bases, and 18 bases lay in between. This CDR3 is built from 17 residues. CDR1 and CDR2 (germline): SEHNR, FQNEAQ (reference sequence). CDR3 protein: CASSSDDPGRGNQPQHF. Written as DNA, the CDR3 is TGTGCCAGCAGCTCAGACGACCCAGGTAGGGGCAATCAGCCCCAGCATTTT. Together with reference TRBV7-9 and TRBJ1-5, the CDR3 gives the full variable domain: DTGVSQNPRHKITKRGQNVTFRCDPISEHNRLYWYRQTLGQGPEFLTYFQNEAQLEKSRLLSDRFSAERPKGSFSTLEIQRTEQGDSAMYLCASSSDDPGRGNQPQHFGDGTRLSIL.

For the CDR3, the DNA is TGCAGCGTAGGGGACAGGGCAGATACGCAGTATTTT. This encodes CSVGDRADTQYF. The chain joins TRBV29-1 to TRBJ2-3; TRBD1 agrees at 9 bases. The ends lost 6 bases at V and 4 bases at J; junction bases unmatched: 2. The CDR3 covers 12 residues. From germline, CDR1 is SQVTM and CDR2 ANQGSEA.

J is TRBJ2-5 and V is TRBV4-1; 8 positions match TRBD1. This CDR3 is 15 amino acids long. Germline V gene sequence: CDR1 MGHRA, CDR2 YSYEKL. V lost 8 bases to trimming and J lost 4 bases; unmatched junction nucleotides: 12. CDR3 sequence reads: CASDHLPRGPETQYF. In DNA, the CDR3 is TGCGCCAGCGACCATCTACCCAGGGGGCCAGAGACCCAGTACTTC.

V gene TRBV19 combines with J gene TRBJ2-6, with D uncertain. The V and J ends lost 10 bases and 0 bases respectively, with 13 bases between them. Per germline, CDR1 LNHDA and CDR2 SQIVND (reference sequence). This CDR3 spans 15 amino acids. The CDR3 coding sequence is TGTGCCACCCTGGGAAGTCACTCTGGGGCCAACGTCCTGACTTTC. This encodes CATLGSHSGANVLTF.

The rearrangement links TRBV19 to TRBJ1-1; TRBD1 matches at 7 bases. The CDR3 totals 15 residues. The germline CDR1 and CDR2 sequences are LNHDA and SQIVND (reference sequence). The junction had 11 bases not matched to a gene; V was cut back by 6 bases and J by 4 bases. The CDR3 region has the DNA TGTGCCAGTAGCACGGGACAGCTTTTTATCACTGAAGCTTTCTTT. Protein product: CASSTGQLFITEAFF.

The chain uses TRBV28 and TRBJ1-1; TRBD1 matches 11 bases. Germline V gene lookup returns CDR1 MDHEN and CDR2 SYDVKM. The CDR3 covers 14 residues. The V and J ends lost 4 bases and 4 bases, in that order; junction bases with no gene match: 2. The CDR3 DNA sequence: TGTGCCAGCAGTTGGGACAGGGGGGGCACTGAAGCTTTCTTT. This translates into CASSWDRGGTEAFF.

Concerning this clone: One end of the junction fails to match germline, which may point to a read error. The rearrangement joins TRBV5-4 to TRBJ1-2; no definite D call. Germline CDR1 reads SGHNT; CDR2 reads YYREEE (reference sequence). The CDR3 has 11 residues. CDR3 region: CASSLATQVSF. The CDR3 nucleotides read TGTGCCAGCAGCTTGGCTACCCAGGTTTCCTTC.

This clone has just a few counts. This chain links TRBV6-4 with TRBJ2-7; 7 bases are a match to TRBD2. V trimming: 5 bases; J trimming: 0 bases; junction bases outside the gene matches: 4. CDR3 size: 14 residues. Looked up from germline, CDR1 is MRHNA and CDR2 is SNTAGT. CDR3 sequence reads: CASSLTSDSYEQYF. The CDR3 nucleotides are TGTGCCAGCAGTCTAACTAGCGACTCCTACGAGCAGTACTTC.

The chain recombines TRBV19 with TRBJ2-1, with 7 bases fitting TRBD2. The CDR3 is 15 residues long. Germline values: CDR1 LNHDA, CDR2 SQIVND (reference sequence). The J segment lost 6 bases and the V segment lost 5 bases, leaving 10 bases of the junction unmatched. The CDR3 coding sequence is TGTGCCAGTAGTCGGACGGGACTAACCCTCAATGAGCAGTTCTTC. As protein: CASSRTGLTLNEQFF.

The chain carries TRBV6-5 and TRBJ2-1; the D gene is possibly TRBD2 (6 bases). CDR3 length: 15 amino acids. The V end lost 6 bases, the J end lost 1 base, and 13 bases lay between the germline ends. CDR1 is MNHEY, CDR2 SVGAGI, per germline. For the CDR3, the DNA is TGTGCCAGCAGGACTGAAGGACTATCCTACAATGAGCAGTTCTTC. Translating gives CASRTEGLSYNEQFF.

The V and J genes are TRBV6-5 and TRBJ1-3; the D is unclear. This CDR3 has 15 amino acids. Trimming shortened V by 2 bases and J by 0 bases, and 8 bases separated the two germline ends. Germline assignment: CDR1 MNHEY and CDR2 SVGAGI. The DNA of the CDR3 is TGTGCCAGCAGTTACGGCGCTCCCTCTGGAAACACCATATATTTT. It specifies CASSYGAPSGNTIYF.